The 25 T cell receptor beta chains below come from one sample, sequenced in a study of blood T cell repertoires in COVID-19. Assay used: immunoSEQ multiplex PCR; TCRdb lists only in-frame clones, some missing. The table has 75,000 to 100,000 clones, approximately 87% seen once. The material sequenced was peripheral blood. The receptor source for this set is a human donor in a cohort sampled during active COVID-19.

The J gene is TRBJ2-7, the V gene TRBV15; 13 nucleotides agree with TRBD2. Germline V gene lookup returns CDR1 LNHNV and CDR2 YYDKDF (reference sequence). Trimming removed 1 base from V and 8 bases from J; junction bases left unmatched: 5. The CDR3 is 15 amino acids. The CDR3 spells CATSRAGTSGTQQYF. CDR3 DNA sequence: TGTGCCACCAGCAGAGCAGGGACTAGCGGGACCCAGCAGTACTTC.

This chain connects TRBV6-5 to TRBJ2-7, with 12 bases matching TRBD1. V lost 5 bases and J lost 5; bases outside the gene matches: 7. This CDR3 has 15 residues. Per germline, CDR1 MNHEY and CDR2 SVGAGI. CDR3 sequence: CASSRDRGRRDEQYF. For the CDR3, the DNA is TGTGCCAGCAGTCGGGACAGGGGGCGGAGAGACGAGCAGTACTTC.

The chain recombines TRBV5-4 with TRBJ2-6; no firm D call. CDR1 SGHNT and CDR2 YYREEE come from the germline V gene (reference sequence). The length of the CDR3 is 14 residues. V lost 6 bases to trimming and J lost 4 bases, with 11 bases between them. The CDR3 nucleotides read TGTGCCAGCACCAGTCCCTCCGGGGCCAACGTCCTGACTTTC. Translation gives CASTSPSGANVLTF.

The chain has TRBV3-1 (or the pseudogene TRBV3-2) and TRBJ1-2, with a tentative D call TRBD1 (6 bases). The CDR3 sequence is 12 residues long. The V and J ends lost 3 bases and 8 bases respectively, with 10 bases between them. From germline, CDR1 is LGHDT and CDR2 YNNKEL (reference sequence). The DNA for the CDR3 is TGTGCCAGCAGCCAGGGGGCGCGAGGCTACACCTTC. Amino acid sequence: CASSQGARGYTF.

The CDR3 coding sequence is TGTGCCAGCAGTTTATCTCGGGGGGCGGGTAATTATGGCTACACCTTC. As protein: CASSLSRGAGNYGYTF. The rearrangement joins TRBV28 to TRBJ1-2; TRBD1 is a possible D gene (6 bases). Looked up from germline, CDR1 is MDHEN and CDR2 is SYDVKM. This CDR3 spans 16 amino acids. V was trimmed by 1 base and J by 5 bases, leaving 17 bases between them.

The genes are TRBV4-3 and TRBJ2-3; D gene uncertain. The V and J ends lost 0 bases and 0 bases respectively, with 4 bases between them. The CDR3 covers 14 residues. Germline V CDR1 and CDR2: LGHNA, YSLEER. CDR3 DNA sequence: TGCGCCAGCAGCCAAGATTCTAGCACAGATACGCAGTATTTT. Translating gives CASSQDSSTDTQYF.

The chain links TRBV28 to TRBJ1-5; TRBD1 agrees at 8 bases. This CDR3 has 14 amino acids. The V segment lost 5 bases and the J segment 3 bases; nucleotides outside the gene matches: 3. The germline V gene has CDR1 MDHEN and CDR2 SYDVKM. CDR3 sequence: CASSTDRANQPQHF. In nucleotides, the CDR3 is TGTGCCAGCAGTACGGACAGGGCCAATCAGCCCCAGCATTTT.

The CDR3 nucleotides are TGTGCCAGCAGTTTGGCAGGGGTAACTGAAGCTTTCTTT. It translates to CASSLAGVTEAFF. The J gene is TRBJ1-1, the V gene TRBV12-3 or TRBV12-4, with D tentatively TRBD1 (6 bases). CDR3 length: 13 residues. V shed 3 bases and J shed 5 bases, with 10 bases lying between them.

The chain carries TRBV4-1 and TRBJ2-7; D not certain. Trimming took off 0 bases at V and 0 bases at J, with 15 bases between the two ends. The CDR3 is made up of 17 amino acids. Germline values: CDR1 MGHRA, CDR2 YSYEKL. In DNA, the CDR3 is TGCGCCAGCAGCCAAGAAAAGAGAGGTCGTAGCTCCTACGAGCAGTACTTC. Translated, it gives CASSQEKRGRSSYEQYF.

The chain has TRBV28 and TRBJ1-1; 7 bases fit TRBD1. Germline V lookup: CDR1 MDHEN, CDR2 SYDVKM. V was pared by 6 bases and J by 4 bases, with 11 bases of the junction left unmatched. This CDR3 comprises 15 residues. CDR3 amino acids: CASSPTGVGVTEAFF. The CDR3 DNA is TGTGCCAGCAGCCCCACAGGGGTAGGGGTCACTGAAGCTTTCTTT.

The chain combines TRBV5-8 with TRBJ2-1; weak D call: TRBD1 (5 bases). Germline V lookup: CDR1 SGHTS, CDR2 YDEGEE. This CDR3 region has 13 residues. V was trimmed by 4 bases and J by 8 bases, leaving 13 bases between them. The DNA for the CDR3 is TGTGCCAGCAGCCTCCTCCAGGGCTATGAGCAGTTCTTC. The encoded protein is CASSLLQGYEQFF.

This chain connects TRBV19 to TRBJ1-1, with D maybe TRBD1 (5 bases). This CDR3 is 14 amino acids long. Germline assignment: CDR1 LNHDA and CDR2 SQIVND (reference sequence). Trimming took off 4 bases at V and 4 bases at J, with 13 bases between the two ends. CDR3 nucleotides: TGTGCCAGTAGTACCGCGGGGGGGGGCACTGAAGCTTTCTTT. Translating gives CASSTAGGGTEAFF.

The chain recombines TRBV28 with TRBJ1-6; D is ambiguous. V shed 6 bases and J shed 7 bases, with 4 bases lying between them. Looked up from germline, CDR1 is MDHEN and CDR2 is SYDVKM. The CDR3 is 11 amino acids. CDR3 protein: CASRRNSPLHF. DNA for the CDR3: TGTGCCAGCAGGAGGAATTCACCCCTCCACTTT.

This clone appeared a single time. The chain is built from TRBV2 and TRBJ2-5, with 13 nucleotides matching TRBD2. With V trimmed by 5 bases and J by 5 bases, 8 bases remained unmatched. Germline CDR1 is SNHLY and CDR2 is FYNNEI. The CDR3 has 16 amino acids. CDR3 sequence reads: CASSLLAGGPQETQYF. CDR3 coding DNA: TGTGCCAGCAGTTTACTAGCGGGAGGGCCCCAGGAGACCCAGTACTTC.

CDR3 sequence reads: CASSPTGTYGYTF. The CDR3 nucleotides read TGTGCCAGCAGTCCGACAGGGACCTATGGCTACACCTTC. The V call is TRBV6-5, the J call TRBJ1-2, with 7 bases that match TRBD1. Looked up from germline, CDR1 is MNHEY and CDR2 is SVGAGI. V shed 5 bases, J shed 4 bases, and the junction held 4 bases outside the gene matches. CDR3 size: 13 residues.

This sequence joins TRBV5-4 and TRBJ2-5, with D possibly TRBD1 on 6 matching bases. CDR3 size: 14 residues. CDR1 is SGHNT and CDR2 is YYREEE in the germline V gene (reference sequence). V was shortened by 1 base and J by 3 bases, with 10 bases between the two germline ends. CDR3 amino acids: CASSLYWTEETQYF. The CDR3 nucleotides are TGTGCCAGCAGCTTGTACTGGACAGAAGAGACCCAGTACTTC. Full variable domain (rest looked up from reference TRBV5-4 and TRBJ2-5): ETGVTQSPTHLIKTRGQQVTLRCSSQSGHNTVSWYQQALGQGPQFIFQYYREEENGRGNFPPRFSGLQFPNYSSELNVNALELDDSALYLCASSLYWTEETQYFGPGTRLLVL.

This clone showed up just once. The gene calls are TRBV21-1 and TRBJ1-1; no check of the table's D call, TRBD1, against the DNA was made. TRBV21-1 is given as a pseudogene. The CDR3 loop spans 22 amino acids. CDR3 protein: CASSNKGRDRGQSPALNTEAFF. In nucleotides, the CDR3 is TGTGCCAGCAGCAATAAAGGTCGGGACAGGGGGCAATCCCCGGCCTTGAACACTGAAGCTTTCTTT.

The chain carries TRBV19 and TRBJ2-7, with 9 positions matching TRBD1. After removal of 4 bases from V and 4 bases from J, the junction contained 8 bases not matched to a gene. In germline, CDR1 is LNHDA, CDR2 SQIVND (reference sequence). CDR3 length: 15 amino acids. The CDR3 DNA sequence: TGTGCCAGTAGTACTACAGACAGGGGGGGATACGAGCAGTACTTC. Protein product: CASSTTDRGGYEQYF. The full variable domain, completed using reference TRBV19 and TRBJ2-7, is DGGITQSPKYLFRKEGQNVTLSCEQNLNHDAMYWYRQDPGQGLRLIYYSQIVNDFQKGDIAEGYSVSREKKESFPLTVTSAQKNPTAFYLCASSTTDRGGYEQYFGPGTRLTVT.

J is TRBJ2-7 and V is TRBV5-5; TRBD1 matches at 8 bases. The CDR3 has 14 amino acids. J gave up 3 bases and V 0 bases, and 2 bases lay outside the gene matches. Germline V gene sequence: CDR1 SGHKS, CDR2 YYEKEE (reference sequence). DNA of the CDR3: TGTGCCAGCAGCTTGGTGGACAGGGTCTACGAGCAGTACTTC. Amino acids: CASSLVDRVYEQYF.

CDR3 nucleotides: TGCAGCGTTCAGGGGGTAAACACTGAAGCTTTCTTT. This gives the protein CSVQGVNTEAFF. The chain employs TRBV29-1 and TRBJ1-1, with TRBD1 identical over 7 bases. CDR3 length equals 12 residues. From germline, CDR1 is SQVTM and CDR2 ANQGSEA. Trimming removed 5 bases from V and 2 bases from J; junction bases left unmatched: 2.

The rearrangement joins TRBV19 to TRBJ2-3, with D possibly being TRBD1 (6 bases). Between the trimmed V and J ends, which lost 1 base and 6 bases, there was a span of 14 bases. The CDR3 runs to 15 residues. Germline V gene data show CDR1 as LNHDA and CDR2 as SQIVND (reference sequence). The CDR3 DNA follows: TGTGCCAGTAGTATAGTAATCACAGGGTCCGATACGCAGTATTTT. This sequence encodes CASSIVITGSDTQYF. The variable domain in full, completed from reference TRBV19 and TRBJ2-3, reads DGGITQSPKYLFRKEGQNVTLSCEQNLNHDAMYWYRQDPGQGLRLIYYSQIVNDFQKGDIAEGYSVSREKKESFPLTVTSAQKNPTAFYLCASSIVITGSDTQYFGPGTRLTVL.

V usage is TRBV6-1 and J usage is TRBJ1-1; no firm D call. The V end was cut by 1 base, the J end by 0 bases, with 9 bases between. Looked up from germline, CDR1 is MNHNS and CDR2 is SASEGT. The CDR3 loop spans 15 amino acids. The CDR3 sequence: CASSEGWAMNTEAFF. CDR3 DNA sequence: TGTGCCAGCAGTGAAGGGTGGGCCATGAACACTGAAGCTTTCTTT.

The chain joins TRBV5-4 to TRBJ2-3; no reliable D call. With 3 bases removed from V and 1 base from J, the gap between germline ends came to 12 bases. The CDR3 is made up of 15 amino acids. CDR1 and CDR2 from the germline V gene are SGHNT and YYREEE (reference sequence). Written as DNA, the CDR3 is TGTGCCAGCAGCTCACAGACCCAAGGCACAGATACGCAGTATTTT. It translates to CASSSQTQGTDTQYF.

CDR3 nucleotide sequence: TGTGCCAGCAGCGCCCCGAGAGAGAAACTCGGAAACACCATATATTTT. Translation: CASSAPREKLGNTIYF. This chain connects TRBV9 to TRBJ1-3, with D unclear. Per the germline V gene, CDR1 is SGDLS and CDR2 is YYNGEE. V lost 3 bases and J lost 4, with 17 bases in between. The CDR3 is made up of 16 amino acids.

Comment on this clone: At one end the junction does not follow the germline gene, possibly because of a read error. V and J are TRBV6-2 or TRBV6-3 and TRBJ1-1; TRBD1 matches at 8 bases. This CDR3 has 11 residues. Germline V gene lookup returns CDR1 MNHEY and CDR2 SVGEGT. This CDR3 is CASSYGRTGLF. In nucleotides, the CDR3 is TGTGCCAGCAGTTACGGAAGGACAGGGCTCTTT.